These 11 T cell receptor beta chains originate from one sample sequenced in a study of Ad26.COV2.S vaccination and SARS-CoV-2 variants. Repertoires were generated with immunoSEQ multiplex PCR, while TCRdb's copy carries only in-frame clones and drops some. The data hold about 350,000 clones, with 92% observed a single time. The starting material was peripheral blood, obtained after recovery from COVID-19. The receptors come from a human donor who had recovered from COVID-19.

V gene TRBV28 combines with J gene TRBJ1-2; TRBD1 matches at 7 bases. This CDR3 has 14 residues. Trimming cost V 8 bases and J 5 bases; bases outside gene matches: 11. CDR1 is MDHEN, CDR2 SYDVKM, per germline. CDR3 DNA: TGTGCCAGCCGCAATCCTCAGGGGGTTTATGGCTACACCTTC. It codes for CASRNPQGVYGYTF.

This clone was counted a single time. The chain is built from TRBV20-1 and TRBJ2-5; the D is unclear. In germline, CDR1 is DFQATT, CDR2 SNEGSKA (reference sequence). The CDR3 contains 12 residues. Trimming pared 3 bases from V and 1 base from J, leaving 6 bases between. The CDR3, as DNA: TGCAGTGCTAGTGTGGGCCAAGAGACCCAGTACTTC. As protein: CSASVGQETQYF.

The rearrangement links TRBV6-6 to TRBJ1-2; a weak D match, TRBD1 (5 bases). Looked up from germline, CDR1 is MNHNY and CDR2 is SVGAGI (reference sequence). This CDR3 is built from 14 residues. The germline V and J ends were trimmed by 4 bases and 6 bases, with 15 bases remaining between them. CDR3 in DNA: TGTGCCAGCAGTTTCCAACCTCAGGGAAATGGCTACACCTTC. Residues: CASSFQPQGNGYTF.

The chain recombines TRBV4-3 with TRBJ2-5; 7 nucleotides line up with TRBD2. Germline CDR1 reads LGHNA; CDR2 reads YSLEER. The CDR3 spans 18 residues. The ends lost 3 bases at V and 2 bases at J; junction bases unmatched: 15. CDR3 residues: CASSQHLVGGLLQETQYF. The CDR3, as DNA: TGCGCCAGCAGCCAGCATTTGGTTGGGGGACTACTTCAAGAGACCCAGTACTTC.

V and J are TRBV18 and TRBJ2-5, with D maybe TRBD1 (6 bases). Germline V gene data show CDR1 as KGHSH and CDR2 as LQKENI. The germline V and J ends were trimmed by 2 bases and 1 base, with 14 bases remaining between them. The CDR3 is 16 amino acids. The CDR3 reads CASSPTHGQSQETQYF. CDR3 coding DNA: TGTGCCAGCTCACCAACGCACGGACAGTCCCAAGAGACCCAGTACTTC.

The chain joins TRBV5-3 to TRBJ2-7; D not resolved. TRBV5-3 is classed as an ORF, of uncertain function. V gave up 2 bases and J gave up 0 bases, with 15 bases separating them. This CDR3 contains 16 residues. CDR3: CARSFQDSASSYEQYF. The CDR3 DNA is TGTGCCAGAAGCTTTCAAGACTCGGCAAGCTCCTACGAGCAGTACTTC.

CDR3 region: CASSYLATNTGELFF. For the CDR3, the DNA is TGTGCCAGCAGTTACTTAGCGACGAACACCGGGGAGCTGTTTTTT. The chain is built from TRBV6-5 and TRBJ2-2, with D perhaps TRBD2 (5 bases). The length of the CDR3 is 15 residues. Trimming pared 1 base from V and 0 bases from J, leaving 6 bases between. Per germline, CDR1 MNHEY and CDR2 SVGAGI.

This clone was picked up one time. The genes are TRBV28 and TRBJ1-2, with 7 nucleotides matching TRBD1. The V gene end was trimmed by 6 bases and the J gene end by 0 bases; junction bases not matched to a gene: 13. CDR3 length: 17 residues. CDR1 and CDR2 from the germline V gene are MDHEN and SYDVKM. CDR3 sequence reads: CASRRTGASSSNYGYTF. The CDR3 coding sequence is TGTGCCAGCAGAAGAACAGGGGCCTCGAGCTCTAACTATGGCTACACCTTC.

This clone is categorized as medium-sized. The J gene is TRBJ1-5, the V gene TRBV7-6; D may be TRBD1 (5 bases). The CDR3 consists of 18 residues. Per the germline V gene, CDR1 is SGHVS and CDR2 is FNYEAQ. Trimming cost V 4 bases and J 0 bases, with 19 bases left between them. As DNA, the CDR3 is TGTGCCAGCAGCTCCTCGCAGCCCAGGGTTTATAGCAATCAGCCCCAGCATTTT. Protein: CASSSSQPRVYSNQPQHF.

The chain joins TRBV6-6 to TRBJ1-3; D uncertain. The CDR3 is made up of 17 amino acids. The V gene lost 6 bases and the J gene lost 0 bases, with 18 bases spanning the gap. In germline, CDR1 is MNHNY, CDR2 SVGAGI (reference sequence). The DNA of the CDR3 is TGTGCCAGCAGCCGACGGGCGGGATTGAACTCTGGAAACACCATATATTTT. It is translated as CASSRRAGLNSGNTIYF.

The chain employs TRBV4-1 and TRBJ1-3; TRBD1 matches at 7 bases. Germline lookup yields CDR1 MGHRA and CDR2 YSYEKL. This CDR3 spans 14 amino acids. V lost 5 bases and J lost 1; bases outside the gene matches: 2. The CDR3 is CASSYRGSGNTIYF. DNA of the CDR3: TGCGCCAGCAGCTACAGGGGATCTGGAAACACCATATATTTT.